The entry that follows covers one T cell receptor (beta chain) sequence. There are 14 residues in the CDR3. Trimming at V came to 3 bases and at J to 7 bases, leaving 8 bases not matched to a gene. From germline, CDR1 is PRHDT and CDR2 FYEKMQ (reference sequence). This specimen belongs to a study of blood T cell repertoires in COVID-19. Study overall: Acute and convalescent COVID-19 samples came from the United States, Italy and Spain.

Methods used by the authors: Amplification with reference gene primers provided the estimates of nucleated cell counts. The table came from immunoSEQ multiplex PCR; TCRdb's copy has only in-frame clones and leaves some out. The V and J calls and clone size are taken from that table; D and trimming were inferred from the DNA. The sample lists 100,000 to 150,000 clones, around 63% occurring once. Sequencing was done on a sample of peripheral blood. This TCR came from a woman in her 70s with acute or convalescent COVID-19. This chain uses TRBV13 with TRBJ1-1, with 7 nucleotides matching TRBD1. The CDR3 region has the DNA TGTGCCAGCAGCTTCAGGACAGGAAGAGGTGAAGCTTTCTTT. It translates to CASSFRTGRGEAFF.